This T cell receptor beta chain originates from a study of cytomegalovirus exposure and HLA in healthy donors (dated by TCRdb to 2017 to 2019). Describing the broader study: According to a later analysis, one platform produced both the 100 to 150 validation repertoires and the approximately 660 repertoires of the first cohort. The aim of the study was to test whether cataloging public T cell receptors could identify signatures of past pathogen exposure. Along with the approximately 620-subject first cohort, a separate validation cohort of over a hundred different subjects was used. To predict cytomegalovirus infection status, the study brought together high-throughput TCR immunosequencing, statistical association of individual TCRs with disease status, and machine learning. The full study reports these points: A later analysis had no HLA typing for the validation cohort, so co-occurrence there was scored across all 110 or so repertoires. In the study, 150 to 200 TCR beta chains were listed as associated with cytomegalovirus. Most TCR sequences were observed very rarely across donors, whereas some public TCRs were present in many individuals. Of the cluster scores, 94% were above 0 in a later analysis, which found that TCRs clustered in the first cohort also tended to co-occur in the approximately 120 validation repertoires. According to the authors, the approach could potentially be generalized to other disease states and immunological phenotypes. In both the original and validation cohorts, the classifier was reported to diagnose cytomegalovirus status with high specificity and sensitivity. Three of the identified cytomegalovirus-associated TCR beta chains were confirmed in vitro to be specific for cytomegalovirus antigens.

Trimming takes 3 bases from V and 2 bases from J, and the germline ends sit 17 bases apart. Inclusive of the bounding cysteine and phenylalanine, the CDR3 is 16 residues long. Just the 48-base CDR3 DNA is kept, in frame starting at base 1. The germline V gene provides CDR1 SGHDT and CDR2 YYEEEE. Concerning this clone itself: Its antigen remains undetermined. No base qualities exist here, and no much larger clone lies one base off it.

Library construction relied on the immunoSEQ multiplex PCR assay. Under the source paper's analysis protocol: A statistical classification framework was built to diagnose cytomegalovirus status from the catalog of TCR beta chain sequences. TCRdb took over this immuneACCESS table, retaining in-frame rearrangements with V and J assigned. Such tables are incomplete; in checked studies, under half of the missing clones stem from an unresolved V gene, and the remainder is unexplained. Clone size and the V and J calls come from that table; the DNA yielded D and trimming. The sample records roughly 250,000 clones, around 86% of which are singletons. 1% to 1.5% of the sample is held by the ten biggest clonotypes. The donors belonged to the validation cohort of around 120 subjects, which was separate from the approximately 700-subject first cohort.

Sequencing was carried out using PBMCs. The receptor was isolated from a woman aged 25 to 39 in good health and CMV-seropositive. The chain uses TRBV5-6 and TRBJ1-1; the D gene lacks a confident call. The nucleotide sequence reads as follows: TGTGCCAGCAGCTCAGCGTTGATGGTGTCTAACACTGAAGCTTTCTTT. This is translated as CASSSALMVSNTEAFF.